The rows below give T cell receptor beta chains drawn from one sample of a study of metastatic and nonmetastatic thyroid tumors. TCRdb re-clonotyped the PCR reads via MiXCR. This sample has roughly 21,000 clones, with approximately 30% found just once. Sequenced sample: blood. Source of these receptors: a female donor with papillary thyroid cancer or a benign thyroid nodule (not recorded which). Some clones in this sample may be carry-over from other donors' samples. The conserved cysteine and the conserved F or W are not part of the CDR3 here.

V gene,J gene,CDR3 protein
TRBV5-6,TRBJ2-1,ASSSPRRDEQF
TRBV6-1,TRBJ2-1,ASGRRDNEQF
TRBV4-1,TRBJ2-3,ASSQVFRLAGDTDTQY
TRBV20-1,TRBJ2-1,SARDGTTGGEQF
TRBV2,TRBJ2-1,ARSGYCEQF
TRBV6-5,TRBJ2-7,ASSYRAGGQREQY
TRBV12-3/TRBV12-4,TRBJ2-3,ASSRDRADTQY
TRBV6-2/TRBV6-3,TRBJ2-4,ASSLGQGRSIQY
TRBV20-1,TRBJ2-7,SARAHREQY
TRBV7-9,TRBJ1-3,ASILGTGGNTIY
TRBV4-1,TRBJ2-1,ASSQEVGSGRSPGKLEQF
TRBV7-8,TRBJ1-3,ASSLGAGGNTIY
TRBV7-2,TRBJ2-7,ASSFGGAPYEQY
TRBV19,TRBJ1-5,ASSLYSRTSNQTQH
TRBV6-1,TRBJ1-4,ASSPGQTNEKLF
TRBV18,TRBJ2-1,ASSSQDPGLSYNEQF
TRBV30,TRBJ1-5,AWSRGIANQPQH
TRBV2,TRBJ2-3,ASSGIRVSGGSTDTQY
TRBV6-4,TRBJ2-7,ASSYTASGSGYEQY
TRBV28,TRBJ2-4,ASSLVTSIDKNIHN
TRBV4-1,TRBJ1-1,ASSQGPRGATEAF
TRBV5-1,TRBJ1-4,ASSHWPQEKLV
TRBV20-1,TRBJ1-3,SARDGTGRNTIY
TRBV7-2,TRBJ2-1,ASSFWTGGASGSNEQF
TRBV18,TRBJ1-2,ASSPRLGQDRAYGYT
TRBV29-1,TRBJ2-3,SAPIWRSTDTQY
TRBV15,TRBJ2-1,ATSRDHNEQF
TRBV11-2,TRBJ2-2,ASSLRRLANTGELF
TRBV25-1,TRBJ2-7,ASSEHPPQGAYEQY
TRBV6-1,TRBJ2-7,ASRARGLISYEQY
TRBV9,TRBJ2-7,ARSVEPTPRGGGAYQQY
TRBV6-1,TRBJ1-2,ASSQTGGYGYT
TRBV24-1,TRBJ1-6,ATTPRSEAIYNSPLH
TRBV2,TRBJ1-5,ASSERWTGGRPQH
TRBV6-1,TRBJ2-3,ASSATDTQY
TRBV30,TRBJ1-1,AWSAWGDTEAF
TRBV19,TRBJ2-7,ASSIYSRYEQY
TRBV24-1,TRBJ2-1,ATCDLLTGAACNEQF
TRBV6-1,TRBJ2-7,ASRSFKDRAEY
TRBV6-1,TRBJ2-5,ASGGGEETQY
TRBV20-1,TRBJ2-7,SARSRLGNEQY
TRBV5-1,TRBJ2-5,ASSLGFGWEETQY
TRBV20-1,TRBJ1-2,SAEPGKGTDIPNYGYT
TRBV25-1,TRBJ2-7,ASSDTYQAYEQY
TRBV3-1,TRBJ2-4,ASSQGSGSRNIQY
TRBV4-2,TRBJ2-7,ASSQGGGLNPSSYEQY
TRBV6-1,TRBJ2-1,AGSQEVDQREQF
TRBV5-1,TRBJ1-1,ASSLGTGMGGTEAF
TRBV6-1,TRBJ1-2,ASSAWDRNYGYT
TRBV4-3,TRBJ1-2,ASSQQGGVNYGYT
TRBV18,TRBJ2-1,ASSPPTGGGGGQF
TRBV28,TRBJ2-5,ASSLEGVARVYQETQY